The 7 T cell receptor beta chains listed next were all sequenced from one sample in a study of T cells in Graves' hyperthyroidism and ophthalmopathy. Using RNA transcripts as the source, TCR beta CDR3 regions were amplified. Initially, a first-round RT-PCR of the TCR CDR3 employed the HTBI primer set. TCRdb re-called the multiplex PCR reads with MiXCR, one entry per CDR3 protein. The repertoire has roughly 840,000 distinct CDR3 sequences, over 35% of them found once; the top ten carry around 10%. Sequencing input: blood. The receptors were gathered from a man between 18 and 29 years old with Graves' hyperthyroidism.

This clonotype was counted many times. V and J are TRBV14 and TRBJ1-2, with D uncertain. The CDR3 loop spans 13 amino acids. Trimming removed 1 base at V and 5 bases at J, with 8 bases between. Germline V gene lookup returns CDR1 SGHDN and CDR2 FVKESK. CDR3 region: CASSQAQTYGYTF. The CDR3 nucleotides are TGTGCCAGCAGCCAAGCCCAGACATATGGCTACACCTTC. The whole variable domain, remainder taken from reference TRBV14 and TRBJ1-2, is EAGVTQFPSHSVIEKGQTVTLRCDPISGHDNLYWYRRVMGKEIKFLLHFVKESKQDESGMPNNRFLAERTGGTYSTLKVQPAELEDSGVYFCASSQAQTYGYTFGSGTRLTVV.

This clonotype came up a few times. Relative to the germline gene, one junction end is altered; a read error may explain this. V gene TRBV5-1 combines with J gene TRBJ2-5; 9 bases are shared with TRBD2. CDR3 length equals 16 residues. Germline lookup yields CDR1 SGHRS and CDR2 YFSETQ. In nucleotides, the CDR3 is TGTGCCAGCAGTTCACTAGGTACTAGCGGGCAAGAGACCCAGTACTTC. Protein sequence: CASSSLGTSGQETQYF. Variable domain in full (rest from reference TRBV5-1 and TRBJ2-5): KAGVTQTPRYLIKTRGQQVTLSCSPISGHRSVSWYQQTPGQGLQFLFEYFSETQRNKGNFPGRFSGRQFSNSRSEMNVSTLELGDSALYLCASSSLGTSGQETQYFGPGTRLLVL.

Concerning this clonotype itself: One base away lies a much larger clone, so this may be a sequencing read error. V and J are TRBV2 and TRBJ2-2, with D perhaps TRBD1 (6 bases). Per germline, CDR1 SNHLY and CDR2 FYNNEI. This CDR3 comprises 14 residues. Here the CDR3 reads CATGQFGGTGKLFF. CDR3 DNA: TGTGCCACTGGACAGTTTGGGGGCACCGGGAAGCTGTTTTTT. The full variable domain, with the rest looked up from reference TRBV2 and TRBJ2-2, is EPEVTQTPSHQVTQMGQEVILRCVPISNHLYFYWYRQILGQKVEFLVSFYNNEISEKSEIFDDQFSVERPDGSNFTLKIRSTKLEDSAMYFCATGQFGGTGKLFFGEGSRLTVL.

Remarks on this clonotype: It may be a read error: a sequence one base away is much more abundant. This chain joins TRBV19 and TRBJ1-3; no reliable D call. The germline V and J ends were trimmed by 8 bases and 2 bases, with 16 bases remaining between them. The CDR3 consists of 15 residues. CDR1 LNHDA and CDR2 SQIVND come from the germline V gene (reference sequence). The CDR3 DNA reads TGTGCCAGTGGTCCCCGGATGGTACCTGGAAACACCATATATTTT. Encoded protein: CASGPRMVPGNTIYF. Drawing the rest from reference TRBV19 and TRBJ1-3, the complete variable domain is DGGITQSPKYLFRKEGQNVTLSCEQNLNHDAMYWYRQDPGQGLRLIYYSQIVNDFQKGDIAEGYSVSREKKESFPLTVTSAQKNPTAFYLCASGPRMVPGNTIYFGEGSWLTVV.

CDR3 amino acids: CASSSPGQKNYEQYF. The CDR3 nucleotides read TGCGCCAGCAGCTCCCCTGGACAGAAAAACTACGAGCAGTACTTC. The gene calls are TRBV5-1 and TRBJ2-7, with D perhaps TRBD1 (6 bases). The CDR3 totals 15 residues. V gave up 3 bases and J gave up 3 bases, with 16 bases separating them. Per germline, CDR1 SGHRS and CDR2 YFSETQ.

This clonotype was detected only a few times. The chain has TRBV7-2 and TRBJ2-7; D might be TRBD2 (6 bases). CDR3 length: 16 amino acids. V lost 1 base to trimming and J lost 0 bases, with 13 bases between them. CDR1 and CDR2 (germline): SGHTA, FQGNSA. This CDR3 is CASSLEGGVSSYEQYF. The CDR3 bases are TGTGCCAGCAGCTTAGAAGGAGGGGTGAGCTCCTACGAGCAGTACTTC.

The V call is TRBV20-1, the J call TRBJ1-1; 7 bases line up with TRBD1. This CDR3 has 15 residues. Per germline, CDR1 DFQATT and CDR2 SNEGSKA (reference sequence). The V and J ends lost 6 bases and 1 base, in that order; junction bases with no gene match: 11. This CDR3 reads CSAPDRRLENTEAFF. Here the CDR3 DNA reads TGCAGTGCCCCGGACAGGCGGTTGGAGAACACTGAAGCTTTCTTT.